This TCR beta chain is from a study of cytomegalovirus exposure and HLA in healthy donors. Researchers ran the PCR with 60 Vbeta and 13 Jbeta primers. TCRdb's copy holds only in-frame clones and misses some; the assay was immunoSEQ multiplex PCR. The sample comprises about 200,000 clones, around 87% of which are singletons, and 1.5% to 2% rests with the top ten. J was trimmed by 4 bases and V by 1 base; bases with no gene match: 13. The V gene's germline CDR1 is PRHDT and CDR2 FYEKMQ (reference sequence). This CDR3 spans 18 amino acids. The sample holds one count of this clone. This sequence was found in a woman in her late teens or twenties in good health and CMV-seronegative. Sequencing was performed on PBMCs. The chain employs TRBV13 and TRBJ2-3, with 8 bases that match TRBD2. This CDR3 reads CASSLAAGEVFFADTQYF. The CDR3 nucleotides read TGTGCCAGCAGCTTAGCAGCGGGAGAAGTCTTTTTCGCAGATACGCAGTATTTT.